This T cell receptor (beta chain) was identified in a study of early T cells in non-severe SARS-CoV-2 infection. Study overall: From unsorted whole blood, bulk RNA was sequenced, and the chains remained unpaired. Study outcomes and limitations: Anti-spike CD8 responses were favored in VDJdb matching, and private and CD4 specificities were missed.

Trimming shortened V by 0 bases and J by 6 bases, and 8 bases separated the two germline ends. CDR3 length equals 14 residues. Germline CDR1 reads SGHTA; CDR2 reads FQGTGA. Individual cDNA molecules carried attached unique molecular identifiers. Via MiXCR, TCRdb re-called the 5' RACE reads, giving one row per CDR3 protein. The table shows around 70,000 distinct CDR3 sequences, with over 9% occurring only once. This clonotype has a count of ten or more. Its antigen remains unidentified. Sequences were obtained from whole blood. This chain links TRBV7-3 with TRBJ2-2; D might be TRBD2 (5 bases). This sequence was found in an adult who was a healthcare worker with PCR-confirmed SARS-CoV-2 infection or an uninfected control (not recorded which). The CDR3: CASSLTRTAGELFF. The CDR3 DNA is TGTGCCAGCAGCTTAACAAGGACTGCCGGGGAGCTGTTTTTT.